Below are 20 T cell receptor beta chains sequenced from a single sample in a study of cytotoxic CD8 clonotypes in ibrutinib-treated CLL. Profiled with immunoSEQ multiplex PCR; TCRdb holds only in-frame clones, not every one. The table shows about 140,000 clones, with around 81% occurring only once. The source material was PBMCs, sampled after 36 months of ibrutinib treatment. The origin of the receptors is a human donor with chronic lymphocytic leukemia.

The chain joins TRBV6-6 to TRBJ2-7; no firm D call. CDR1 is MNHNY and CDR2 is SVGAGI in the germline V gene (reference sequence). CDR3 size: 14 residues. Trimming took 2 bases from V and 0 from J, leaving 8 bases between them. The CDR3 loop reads CASSYGFSSYEQYF. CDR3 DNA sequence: TGTGCCAGCAGTTACGGGTTTAGCTCCTACGAGCAGTACTTC.

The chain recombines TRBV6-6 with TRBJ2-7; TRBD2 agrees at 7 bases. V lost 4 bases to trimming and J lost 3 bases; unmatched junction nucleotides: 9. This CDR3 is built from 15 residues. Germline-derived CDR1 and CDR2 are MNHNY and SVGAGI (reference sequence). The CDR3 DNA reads TGTGCCAGCAGTTCCCTGCTAGCGGAAGGCTACGAGCAGTACTTC. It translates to CASSSLLAEGYEQYF.

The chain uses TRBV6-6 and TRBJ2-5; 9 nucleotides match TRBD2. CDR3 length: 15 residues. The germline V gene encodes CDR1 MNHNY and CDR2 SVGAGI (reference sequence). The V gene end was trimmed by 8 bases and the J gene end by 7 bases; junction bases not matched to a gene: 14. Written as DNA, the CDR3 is TGTGCCAGCGGTAGGGCTAGCGGGGTCTCAGCGACCCAGTACTTC. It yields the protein CASGRASGVSATQYF.

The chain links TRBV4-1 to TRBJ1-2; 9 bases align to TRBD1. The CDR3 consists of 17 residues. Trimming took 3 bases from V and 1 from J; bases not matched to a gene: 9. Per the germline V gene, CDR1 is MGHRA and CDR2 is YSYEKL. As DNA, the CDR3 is TGCGCCAGCAGCCAGAGAAAGGGACAGGGAAGTAACTATGGCTACACCTTC. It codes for CASSQRKGQGSNYGYTF.

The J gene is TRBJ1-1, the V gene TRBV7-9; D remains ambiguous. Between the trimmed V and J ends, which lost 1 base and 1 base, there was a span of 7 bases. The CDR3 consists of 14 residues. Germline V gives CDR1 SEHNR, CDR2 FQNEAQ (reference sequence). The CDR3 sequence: CASSLGSRNTEAFF. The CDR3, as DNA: TGTGCCAGCAGCTTAGGTTCCAGGAACACTGAAGCTTTCTTT.

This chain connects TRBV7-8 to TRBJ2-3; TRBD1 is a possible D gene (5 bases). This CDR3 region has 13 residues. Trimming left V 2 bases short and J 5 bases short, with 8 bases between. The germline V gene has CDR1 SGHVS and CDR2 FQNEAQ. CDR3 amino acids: CASSLTREDTQYF. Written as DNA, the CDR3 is TGTGCCAGCAGCTTAACCAGGGAAGATACGCAGTATTTT.

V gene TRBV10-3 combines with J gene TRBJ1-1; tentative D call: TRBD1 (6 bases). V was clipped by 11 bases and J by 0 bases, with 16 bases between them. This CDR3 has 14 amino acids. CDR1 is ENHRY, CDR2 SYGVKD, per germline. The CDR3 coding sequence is TGTGCCTCACGACAGGCCCTCATGAACACTGAAGCTTTCTTT. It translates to CASRQALMNTEAFF.

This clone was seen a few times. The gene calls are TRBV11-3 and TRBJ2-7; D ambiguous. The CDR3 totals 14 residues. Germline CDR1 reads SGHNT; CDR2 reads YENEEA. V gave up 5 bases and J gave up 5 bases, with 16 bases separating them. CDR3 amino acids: CASSPNRARDEQYF. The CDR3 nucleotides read TGTGCCAGCAGCCCAAACCGGGCGAGAGACGAGCAGTACTTC. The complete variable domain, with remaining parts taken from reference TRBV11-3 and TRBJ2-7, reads EAGVVQSPRYKIIEKKQPVAFWCNPISGHNTLYWYLQNLGQGPELLIRYENEEAVDDSQLPKDRFSAERLKGVDSTLKIQPAELGDSAVYLCASSPNRARDEQYFGPGTRLTVT.

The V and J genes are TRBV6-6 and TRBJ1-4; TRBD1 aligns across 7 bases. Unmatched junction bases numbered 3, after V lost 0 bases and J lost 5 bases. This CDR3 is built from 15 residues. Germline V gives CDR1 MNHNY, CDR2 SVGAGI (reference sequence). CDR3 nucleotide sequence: TGTGCCAGCAGTTACTCGTTACAGGGGAATGAAAAACTGTTTTTT. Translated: CASSYSLQGNEKLFF.

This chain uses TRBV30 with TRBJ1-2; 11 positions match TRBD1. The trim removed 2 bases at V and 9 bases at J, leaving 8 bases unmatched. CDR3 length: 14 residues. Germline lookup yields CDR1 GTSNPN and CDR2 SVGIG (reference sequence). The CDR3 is CAWSTGQGAVRYTF. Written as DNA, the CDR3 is TGTGCCTGGAGTACCGGACAGGGGGCTGTTCGCTACACCTTC.

The CDR3 region is CASSQGEGADYEQYF. The CDR3 coding sequence is TGCGCCAGCAGCCAAGGGGAGGGGGCCGACTACGAGCAGTACTTC. The V and J genes are TRBV4-1 and TRBJ2-7; D possibly matches TRBD1 or TRBD2 (7 bases each). Germline CDR1 MGHRA, CDR2 YSYEKL. V shed 1 base and J shed 3 bases, with 13 bases lying between them. This CDR3 has 15 residues.

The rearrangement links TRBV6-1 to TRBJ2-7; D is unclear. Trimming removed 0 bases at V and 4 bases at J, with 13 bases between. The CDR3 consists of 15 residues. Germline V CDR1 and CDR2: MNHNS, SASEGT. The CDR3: CASSEALTFGYEQYF. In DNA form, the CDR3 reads TGTGCCAGCAGTGAAGCGTTGACTTTTGGTTACGAGCAGTACTTC.

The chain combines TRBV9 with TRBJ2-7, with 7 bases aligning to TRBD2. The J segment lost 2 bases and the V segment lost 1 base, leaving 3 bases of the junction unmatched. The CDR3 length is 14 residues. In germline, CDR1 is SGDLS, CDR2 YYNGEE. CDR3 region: CASSVTGTTYEQYF. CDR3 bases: TGTGCCAGCAGCGTAACCGGGACTACCTACGAGCAGTACTTC.

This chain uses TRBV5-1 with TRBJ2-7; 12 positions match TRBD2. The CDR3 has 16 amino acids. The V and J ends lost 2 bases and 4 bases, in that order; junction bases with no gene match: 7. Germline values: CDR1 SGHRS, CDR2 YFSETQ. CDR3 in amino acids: CASSFGLAGGGYEQYF. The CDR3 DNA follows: TGCGCCAGCAGCTTTGGTCTAGCGGGAGGGGGTTACGAGCAGTACTTC.

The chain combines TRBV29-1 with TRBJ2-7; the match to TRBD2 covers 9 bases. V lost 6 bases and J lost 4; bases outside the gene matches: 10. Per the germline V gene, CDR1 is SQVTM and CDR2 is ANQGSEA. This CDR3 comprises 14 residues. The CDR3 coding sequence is TGCAGCGTGGTGCTAGCGGGACAGACTTACGAGCAGTACTTC. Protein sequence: CSVVLAGQTYEQYF.

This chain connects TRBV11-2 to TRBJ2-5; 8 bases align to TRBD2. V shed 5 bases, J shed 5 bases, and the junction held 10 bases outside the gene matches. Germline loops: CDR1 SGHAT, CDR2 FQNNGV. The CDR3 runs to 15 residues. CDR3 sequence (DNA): TGTGCCAGCAGCAAGGGACTAGGGCGCTACGAGACCCAGTACTTC. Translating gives CASSKGLGRYETQYF.

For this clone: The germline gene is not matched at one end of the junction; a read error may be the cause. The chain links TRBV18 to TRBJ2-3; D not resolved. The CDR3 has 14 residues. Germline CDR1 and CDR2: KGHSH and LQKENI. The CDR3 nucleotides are TGTGCCAGCTTACCATCCCTCAGGACAGATACGCAGTATTTT. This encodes CASLPSLRTDTQYF.

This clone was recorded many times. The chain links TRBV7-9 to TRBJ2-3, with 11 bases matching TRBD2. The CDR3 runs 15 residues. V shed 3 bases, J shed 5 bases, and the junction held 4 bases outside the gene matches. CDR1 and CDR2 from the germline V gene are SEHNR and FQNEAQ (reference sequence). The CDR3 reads CASSLGTSGVDTQYF. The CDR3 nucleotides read TGTGCCAGCAGCTTGGGGACTAGCGGAGTAGATACGCAGTATTTT.

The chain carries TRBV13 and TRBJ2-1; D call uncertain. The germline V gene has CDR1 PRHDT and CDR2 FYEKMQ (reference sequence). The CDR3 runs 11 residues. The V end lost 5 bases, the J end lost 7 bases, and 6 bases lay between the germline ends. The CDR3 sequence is CASSRRNEQFF. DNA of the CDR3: TGTGCCAGCAGCCGGCGGAATGAGCAGTTCTTC.

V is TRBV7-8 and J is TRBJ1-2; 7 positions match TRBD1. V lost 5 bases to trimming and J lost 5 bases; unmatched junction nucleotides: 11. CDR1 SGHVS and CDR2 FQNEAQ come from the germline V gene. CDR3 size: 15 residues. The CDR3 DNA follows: TGTGCCAGCAGCCGCACGCGGGACAGATCATATGGCTACACCTTC. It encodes CASSRTRDRSYGYTF.